This T cell receptor (beta chain) was obtained from a study of blood T cell repertoires in COVID-19 (dated by TCRdb to between 2020 and 2021). Context from the whole study: Collaborator samples came from the United States, Italy and Spain and covered acute and convalescent phases of COVID-19. The prospective study material was composed of cDNA or gDNA derived from T cells, B-cell-depleted T cells, or PBMCs. Deeply sampled blood TCRbeta repertoires from subjects exposed to, actively infected with, or recovered from COVID-19 were included in the dataset. The repertoires were released in a freely available public database meant as a resource for research on the immune response to SARS-CoV-2. Samples were obtained from the ongoing ImmuneRACE study (first 160 participants) and from approximately 1,200 subjects provided by 6 global collaborators. Sample metadata almost always included a de-identified subject ID, COVID-19 status, age in years and sex. HLA class I and class II types, where available, came from metadata supplied by the sample provider rather than from assay-based typing.

From the cysteine up to the phenylalanine, the CDR3 has a length of 20 residues. This entry keeps only the CDR3 DNA: 60 bases, framed from base 1. The junction shows trimming of 0 bases on V and 0 bases on J, plus 20 bases between the germline ends. Via the germline V gene, CDR1 is SGHTA and CDR2 FQGNSA. TCRbeta CDR3 regions were amplified from genomic DNA using the immunoSEQ Assay, a bias-controlled multiplex PCR. The study's own analysis went as follows. Within the assay, amplification of reference gene primers was used to estimate how many nucleated cells each sample contained. Sequence reads were collapsed and filtered to measure the absolute abundance of every unique TCRbeta CDR3 rearrangement. For each sample, productive Simpson clonality was calculated by taking the square root of Simpson's diversity index across productive rearrangements. Imported from immuneACCESS, the table was reduced by TCRdb to in-frame sequences with V and J called. These copies leave out some clones; in studies compared against another copy, an unresolved V gene accounts for under half, and the cause of the remainder is not known. The V and J calls and clone size were taken over from that table, and D and trimming were inferred from the DNA. The sample contains roughly 8,300 clones, roughly nine tenths of them found a single time. The top ten clones comprise 9.4% of the sample.

Each collaborating institution followed its own protocols to collect whole blood in K2EDTA tubes. For TCRbeta analysis, collaborator samples were shipped as frozen whole blood, as isolated PBMCs, or as DNA extracted from either sample type. On this clone itself: Its target antigen remains unknown. Per-base qualities were not stored, and no clone one base away is much larger.

Results and caveats for the whole study, not just this receptor: Clinical and demographic metadata were provided uncurated, with the amount varying by source and participant.

The sequence came from a man in his sixties with acute or convalescent COVID-19. Recombination connected TRBV7-2 to TRBJ1-4; the D segment could be TRBD1, given 5 matching bases. Sequenced sample: peripheral blood. The DNA sequence is TGTGCCAGCAGCTTAGCCTCTAGGGGTAATTACCCTGCAACTAATGAAAAACTGTTTTTT. Its product reads: CASSLASRGNYPATNEKLFF. The variable domain in full, with residues beyond the CDR3 obtained from the reference TRBV7-2 and TRBJ1-4 genes, is GAGVSQSPSNKVTEKGKDVELRCDPISGHTALYWYRQSLGQGLEFLIYFQGNSAPDKSGLPSDRFSAERTGGSVSTLTIQRTQQEDSAVYLCASSLASRGNYPATNEKLFFGSGTQLSVL.